The T cell receptor beta chain described here comes from a study of human T cells and chemical hapten exposure. Study-level information: Alopecia areata, totalis or universalis affected patients who were mostly female.

TCRdb used MiXCR to reprocess the RACE reads, holding one entry per CDR3 protein. The sample lists around 57,000 distinct CDR3 sequences; approximately 10% were seen once. Noted time point: pre-sensitization, week 0. As to treatment: therapeutic diphenylcyclopropenone sensitization with weekly scalp DPC. Germline V gives CDR1 SGHNT, CDR2 YYREEE (reference sequence). The CDR3 spans 16 residues. The junction had 7 bases not matched to a gene; V was cut back by 3 bases and J by 1 base. Sequenced material: whole blood, taken in connection with sensitization to the hapten diphenylcyclopropenone (DPC). The origin of this receptor is a woman in her forties with alopecia areata. Some clones in this sample may be carry-over from other donors' samples. The V call is TRBV5-4, the J call TRBJ2-5; TRBD2 matches 9 bases. CDR3 amino acids: CASSSRLAEPQETQYF. CDR3 DNA sequence: TGTGCCAGCAGCTCGAGACTAGCGGAGCCCCAAGAGACCCAGTACTTC.